This T cell receptor beta chain stems from a study of spatial heterogeneity in lung cancer. Whole-study findings and limits: How many expanded intratumoral alpha and beta TCRs were present tracked the tumor mutation count, which was a count of nonsynonymous mutations. Coverage of tumor T cells, by estimate, reached around 7.5% for alpha chains and approximately 13% for beta chains.

TCR cDNA molecules each had a unique molecular identifier. From the 5' RACE reads, TCRdb called clonotypes with MiXCR, one entry per CDR3 protein. The table has fewer than 300 distinct CDR3 sequences, around 4.2% seen once; the top ten hold approximately 50%. Time point in this sample: sample taken at primary tumor resection. The approximately 79 donors had untreated early-stage non-small cell lung cancer. The sequenced material consisted of unsorted whole RNA from tumor, nontumor lung or frozen PBMC. There are 12 residues in the CDR3. The V gene lost 3 bases and the J gene lost 1 base, with 3 bases spanning the gap. This clonotype is large by share. Its antigen is unknown. For a library built for alpha chains, this beta chain is a stray read; little rests on its size.

This clonotype originated in a male donor with early-stage non-small cell lung cancer. This specimen was lung tumor tissue, taken at surgery. The V and J genes are TRBV12-3 or TRBV12-4 and TRBJ1-1; no reliable D call. The CDR3 region is CASSLGNTEAFF. The CDR3 region has the DNA TGTGCCAGCAGTTTGGGGAACACTGAAGCTTTCTTT.